Listed here are 17 T cell receptor beta chains from one sample, sequenced in a study of cytomegalovirus exposure and HLA in healthy donors. The PCR contained 60 Vbeta and 13 Jbeta primers. The protocol was immunoSEQ multiplex PCR, while the TCRdb copy is restricted to in-frame clones and leaves out a portion. The sample's table shows roughly 120,000 clones. Material for sequencing was PBMCs. All receptors derive from a young man in good health and CMV-seronegative.

The V and J genes are TRBV2 and TRBJ2-5; D uncertain. Germline V CDR1 and CDR2: SNHLY, FYNNEI. The CDR3 covers 12 residues. Trimming removed 7 bases from V and 1 base from J, with 7 bases in between. CDR3 residues: CASNDGQETQYF. DNA for the CDR3: TGTGCCAGCAATGACGGCCAAGAGACCCAGTACTTC.

The V and J genes are TRBV9 and TRBJ2-2; D is possibly TRBD2 (5 bases). This CDR3 is 17 amino acids long. V was clipped by 0 bases and J by 1 base, with 13 bases between them. CDR1 and CDR2 from the germline V gene are SGDLS and YYNGEE. The CDR3 sequence: CASSVAREGLNTGELFF. The CDR3 DNA is TGTGCCAGCAGCGTAGCTCGAGAGGGATTGAACACCGGGGAGCTGTTTTTT.

The chain recombines TRBV28 with TRBJ2-6, with a tentative D call TRBD2 (6 bases). Per the germline V gene, CDR1 is MDHEN and CDR2 is SYDVKM. CDR3 length equals 13 residues. The ends were cut back, 11 bases at V and 0 bases at J, with 8 bases in the middle. CDR3 region: CAAGSSGANVLTF. The DNA of the CDR3 is TGTGCCGCCGGGAGCTCTGGGGCCAACGTCCTGACTTTC.

The V call is TRBV5-1, the J call TRBJ2-1; 13 nucleotides match TRBD2. This CDR3 is built from 15 residues. Germline values: CDR1 SGHRS, CDR2 YFSETQ. The V segment lost 0 bases and the J segment 7 bases; nucleotides outside the gene matches: 1. CDR3 residues: CASSLEGLAGNEQFF. The DNA of the CDR3 is TGCGCCAGCAGCTTGGAGGGACTAGCGGGGAATGAGCAGTTCTTC.

This chain joins TRBV27 and TRBJ2-1, with 15 bases that match TRBD2. CDR1 is MNHEY, CDR2 SMNVEV, per germline (reference sequence). This CDR3 has 19 residues. The trim removed 2 bases at V and 7 bases at J, leaving 12 bases unmatched. CDR3 sequence (DNA): TGTGCCAGCAGTTTAAGAGGGACTAGCGGGAGGCCCGGGGGGAATGAGCAGTTCTTC. Translated: CASSLRGTSGRPGGNEQFF.

This chain uses TRBV11-2 with TRBJ2-1; 10 bases agree with TRBD2. Germline CDR1 and CDR2: SGHAT and FQNNGV. The CDR3 length is 16 residues. V lost 5 bases to trimming and J lost 9 bases; unmatched junction nucleotides: 13. Here the CDR3 reads CASSTPRSGRAPEQFF. CDR3 DNA: TGTGCCAGCAGCACTCCTCGGAGCGGGAGGGCCCCTGAGCAGTTCTTC.

This chain connects TRBV2 to TRBJ2-1, with a tentative D call TRBD2 (6 bases). With 8 bases removed from V and 7 bases from J, the gap between germline ends came to 15 bases. Per germline, CDR1 SNHLY and CDR2 FYNNEI. This CDR3 has 13 residues. The CDR3 spells CASGVREENEQFF. The CDR3 DNA follows: TGTGCCAGCGGGGTGCGGGAAGAAAATGAGCAGTTCTTC.

V is TRBV10-2 and J is TRBJ2-7; possible D gene TRBD2, 5 bases. V was clipped by 2 bases and J by 6 bases, with 8 bases between them. The CDR3 is 12 residues long. The germline CDR1 and CDR2 sequences are WSHSY and SAAADI. The CDR3 nucleotides read TGCGCCAGCAGTGAGATACTAGGCGAGCAGTACTTC. Its protein product is CASSEILGEQYF.

V gene TRBV2 combines with J gene TRBJ1-3, with D possibly matching TRBD1 (5 bases). Trimming took 1 base from V and 0 from J, leaving 10 bases between them. CDR3 length: 16 amino acids. Germline V gene lookup returns CDR1 SNHLY and CDR2 FYNNEI. This chain's CDR3 is CASSEGTFGSGNTIYF. DNA of the CDR3: TGTGCCAGCAGTGAAGGGACATTCGGCTCTGGAAACACCATATATTTT.

The chain is built from TRBV2 and TRBJ2-7, with 16 bases matching TRBD2. This CDR3 spans 18 amino acids. V lost 5 bases, J lost 5 bases, and 12 bases stayed unmatched. The germline CDR1 and CDR2 sequences are SNHLY and FYNNEI. The CDR3 here is CASSRGLAGGARVNEQYF. The CDR3 DNA is TGTGCCAGCAGTAGGGGACTAGCGGGAGGGGCCAGGGTGAACGAGCAGTACTTC.

The chain combines TRBV5-6 with TRBJ2-5; 7 nucleotides align to TRBD2. The end of the DNA aligns better with TRBJ2-7, so the J call may be wrong. The germline CDR1 and CDR2 sequences are SGHDT and YYEEEE. The length of the CDR3 is 15 residues. CDR3 bases: TGTGCCAGCAGCCGTAGGGGAGCGGGGAATTACGAGCAGTACTTC. Amino acid sequence: CASSRRGAGNYEQYF.

V and J are TRBV7-8 and TRBJ2-7, with D possibly being TRBD2 (6 bases). The CDR3 loop spans 15 amino acids. CDR1 is SGHVS, CDR2 FQNEAQ, per germline. Trimming took 1 base from V and 0 from J, leaving 10 bases between them. Written as DNA, the CDR3 is TGTGCCAGCAGCTTAGGACCGGACTACTCCTACGAGCAGTACTTC. Its translation is CASSLGPDYSYEQYF.

The CDR3: CASSVGLAGVETQYF. The CDR3 region has the DNA TGTGCCAGCAGCGTGGGACTAGCGGGAGTAGAGACCCAGTACTTC. The chain carries TRBV9 and TRBJ2-5; TRBD2 agrees at 14 bases. The J segment lost 4 bases and the V segment lost 2 bases, leaving 1 base of the junction unmatched. This CDR3 spans 15 amino acids. The germline V gene has CDR1 SGDLS and CDR2 YYNGEE.

Note on this clone: One junction end disagrees with the germline gene, perhaps due to a read error. V and J are TRBV25-1 and TRBJ1-6; 7 bases agree with TRBD1. The CDR3 contains 16 residues. Germline V CDR1 and CDR2: MGHDK, SYGVNS. In DNA form, the CDR3 reads TGTGTCAGCAGTGAAAGAACAGGGGCTTATAATTCACCCCTCCACTTT. It encodes CVSSERTGAYNSPLHF.

V is TRBV7-2 and J is TRBJ2-1; the D gene is possibly TRBD2 (6 bases). Germline CDR1 and CDR2: SGHTA and FQGNSA. V was cut by 2 bases and J by 2 bases, with 10 bases left in between. The CDR3 runs 15 residues. CDR3 nucleotides: TGTGCCAGCAGCTTATTGGGAGGCCCCTACAATGAGCAGTTCTTC. Translated, it gives CASSLLGGPYNEQFF.

For the CDR3, the DNA is TGTGCCAGCAGCCTGTCTGGTGGAGACAGAAGGGGCAATGAGCAGTTCTTC. Protein: CASSLSGGDRRGNEQFF. The gene calls are TRBV13 and TRBJ2-1, with D perhaps matching TRBD1 (5 bases). This CDR3 spans 17 amino acids. Deletions cut 5 bases from V and 6 bases from J, with 23 bases between. In germline, CDR1 is PRHDT, CDR2 FYEKMQ (reference sequence).

The chain recombines TRBV6-5 with TRBJ2-1; D may be TRBD2 (6 bases). CDR1 is MNHEY and CDR2 is SVGAGI in the germline V gene. The V gene lost 2 bases and the J gene lost 4 bases, with 15 bases spanning the gap. The CDR3 covers 16 residues. The CDR3 DNA reads TGTGCCAGCAGTTACGGAGGGGCACCGGGTTACAATGAGCAGTTCTTC. This sequence encodes CASSYGGAPGYNEQFF.